These 21 T cell receptor beta chains originate from one sample sequenced in a study of blood T cell repertoires in COVID-19. Assay used: immunoSEQ multiplex PCR; TCRdb lists only in-frame clones, some missing. The sample contains 130,000 to 150,000 clones, 80% to 85% of which appear only once. The sequencing sample was made of peripheral blood. The receptors come from a human donor in a cohort sampled during active COVID-19.

This clone was counted a single time. V and J are TRBV5-6 and TRBJ1-5; D is uncertain. Germline CDR1 SGHDT, CDR2 YYEEEE. The CDR3 is 14 amino acids. With 4 bases removed from V and 2 bases from J, the gap between germline ends came to 10 bases. CDR3 sequence reads: CASSTRGGNQPQHF. Written as DNA, the CDR3 is TGTGCCAGCAGCACTCGAGGTGGCAATCAGCCCCAGCATTTT.

The chain uses TRBV9 and TRBJ1-1, with 8 bases identical to TRBD1. The CDR3 loop spans 13 amino acids. The V gene end was trimmed by 4 bases and the J gene end by 7 bases; junction bases not matched to a gene: 6. The germline gives CDR1 SGDLS, CDR2 YYNGEE. CDR3 DNA: TGTGCCAGCAGCCCAGGGGGCCAATATGAAGCTTTCTTT. Its translation is CASSPGGQYEAFF. Full variable domain (rest looked up from reference TRBV9 and TRBJ1-1): DSGVTQTPKHLITATGQRVTLRCSPRSGDLSVYWYQQSLDQGLQFLIQYYNGEERAKGNILERFSAQQFPDLHSELNLSSLELGDSALYFCASSPGGQYEAFFGQGTRLTVV.

This chain connects TRBV2 to TRBJ2-3, with 11 bases aligning to TRBD2. V lost 8 bases to trimming and J lost 2 bases; unmatched junction nucleotides: 3. The CDR3 spans 14 residues. Germline values: CDR1 SNHLY, CDR2 FYNNEI. CDR3 DNA: TGTGCCAGCCTAGCGGGGGGACTCACAGATACGCAGTATTTT. The encoded protein is CASLAGGLTDTQYF.

The table lists this clone with a few counts. The chain carries TRBV11-2 and TRBJ2-2; maybe TRBD1 (6 bases). CDR3 length equals 15 residues. V lost 3 bases and J 1 base, leaving 9 bases between the germline ends. Germline CDR1 and CDR2: SGHAT and FQNNGV. In nucleotides, the CDR3 is TGTGCCAGCAGCTTTGGACAGTGGAACACCGGGGAGCTGTTTTTT. This encodes CASSFGQWNTGELFF.

This clone was detected once. The chain joins TRBV7-3 to TRBJ2-7; 9 bases are shared with TRBD1. The length of the CDR3 is 14 residues. V lost 2 bases and J lost 3; bases outside the gene matches: 2. CDR1 is SGHTA and CDR2 is FQGTGA in the germline V gene. CDR3 nucleotides: TGTGCCAGCAGCTTAGACAGGGGGAACTACGAGCAGTACTTC. This translates into CASSLDRGNYEQYF.

This chain joins TRBV5-1 and TRBJ2-2; no firm D call. V shed 1 base and J shed 2 bases, with 6 bases lying between them. Germline V gene data show CDR1 as SGHRS and CDR2 as YFSETQ. The CDR3 extends over 14 amino acids. The CDR3: CASSLRHNTGELFF. In nucleotides, the CDR3 is TGCGCCAGCAGCTTGAGACACAACACCGGGGAGCTGTTTTTT.

The genes are TRBV29-1 and TRBJ1-2; 7 bases align to TRBD1. This CDR3 spans 12 amino acids. Germline-derived CDR1 and CDR2 are SQVTM and ANQGSEA. Trimming took 7 bases from V and 1 from J; bases not matched to a gene: 3. In nucleotides, the CDR3 is TGCAGCGCTACAGGGGTTAACTATGGCTACACCTTC. This codes for CSATGVNYGYTF.

This chain links TRBV5-4 with TRBJ2-1, with D hard to call. The CDR3 covers 13 residues. The V gene lost 4 bases and the J gene lost 0 bases, with 5 bases spanning the gap. The germline CDR1 and CDR2 sequences are SGHNT and YYREEE (reference sequence). The chain's CDR3 is CASSPNSYNEQFF. CDR3 sequence (DNA): TGTGCCAGCAGCCCCAACTCCTACAATGAGCAGTTCTTC.

This clone came up a few times. The chain combines TRBV27 with TRBJ2-1; D remains unclear. The CDR3 runs to 13 residues. Trimming took off 7 bases at V and 6 bases at J, with 13 bases between the two ends. Germline CDR1 and CDR2: MNHEY and SMNVEV (reference sequence). The DNA for the CDR3 is TGTGCCAGCACCCCCAGGTCCCTCAATGAGCAGTTCTTC. It encodes CASTPRSLNEQFF.

J is TRBJ2-7 and V is TRBV7-8; 7 bases are shared with TRBD1. The CDR3 is made up of 14 amino acids. Losses at the gene ends were 3 bases for V and 2 bases for J; bases not matched to a gene: 4. Germline V gene data show CDR1 as SGHVS and CDR2 as FQNEAQ. The CDR3 sequence: CASSFRDRPYEQYF. DNA of the CDR3: TGTGCCAGCAGCTTCCGGGACAGACCCTACGAGCAGTACTTC.

The J gene is TRBJ2-1, the V gene TRBV9; 12 bases align to TRBD2. This CDR3 has 15 amino acids. The junction had 0 bases not matched to a gene; V was cut back by 3 bases and J by 2 bases. Germline assignment: CDR1 SGDLS and CDR2 YYNGEE. The CDR3 DNA follows: TGTGCCAGCAGCGCTAGCGGGGGGGCCTACAATGAGCAGTTCTTC. It encodes CASSASGGAYNEQFF.

The J gene is TRBJ1-6, the V gene TRBV14; D remains ambiguous. The CDR3 extends over 14 amino acids. Germline CDR1 is SGHDN and CDR2 is FVKESK. The V and J ends lost 0 bases and 10 bases respectively, with 10 bases between them. The CDR3 coding sequence is TGTGCCAGCAGCCAAGACTGGCGGAAATCACCCCTCCACTTT. As protein: CASSQDWRKSPLHF.

This clone was recorded only once. This chain uses TRBV2 with TRBJ2-3; 10 bases are shared with TRBD2. Trimming removed 7 bases from V and 14 bases from J; junction bases left unmatched: 12. CDR1 and CDR2 (germline): SNHLY, FYNNEI. There are 13 residues in the CDR3. The CDR3 coding sequence is TGTGCCAGCAACGAATTAGCGGGGGGCCCAGGGTATTTT. Translated, it gives CASNELAGGPGYF. The variable domain in full, completed from reference TRBV2 and TRBJ2-3, reads EPEVTQTPSHQVTQMGQEVILRCVPISNHLYFYWYRQILGQKVEFLVSFYNNEISEKSEIFDDQFSVERPDGSNFTLKIRSTKLEDSAMYFCASNELAGGPGYFGPGTRLTVL.

This sequence joins TRBV7-2 and TRBJ2-1, with TRBD2 as a possible D gene (5 bases). V was shortened by 3 bases and J by 10 bases, with 19 bases between the two germline ends. The CDR3 is 15 residues long. From germline, CDR1 is SGHTA and CDR2 FQGNSA. CDR3 sequence: CASSFRREPYREQFF. CDR3 DNA: TGTGCCAGCAGCTTCCGACGGGAACCCTATCGGGAGCAGTTCTTC. Looking up the rest from reference TRBV7-2 and TRBJ2-1 gives the full variable domain: GAGVSQSPSNKVTEKGKDVELRCDPISGHTALYWYRQSLGQGLEFLIYFQGNSAPDKSGLPSDRFSAERTGGSVSTLTIQRTQQEDSAVYLCASSFRREPYREQFFGPGTRLTVL.

The chain has TRBV7-9 and TRBJ1-6, with 8 bases lining up with TRBD1. The CDR3 sequence is 13 residues long. Per the germline V gene, CDR1 is SEHNR and CDR2 is FQNEAQ (reference sequence). V shed 8 bases and J 8 bases; nucleotides not matched to a gene: 5. The CDR3 DNA follows: TGTGCCAGCCAGACAGGGGCGGATTCACCCCTCCACTTT. The encoded protein is CASQTGADSPLHF.

This clone was observed a handful of times. V gene TRBV28 combines with J gene TRBJ1-6; 9 nucleotides agree with TRBD1. The germline gives CDR1 MDHEN, CDR2 SYDVKM. With V trimmed by 6 bases and J by 5 bases, 5 bases remained unmatched. This CDR3 is 15 amino acids long. The CDR3 region has the DNA TGTGCCAGCAGCCTGGGACAGGGTCATAATTCACCCCTCCACTTT. It translates to CASSLGQGHNSPLHF. The full variable domain, its missing parts supplied by reference TRBV28 and TRBJ1-6, is DVKVTQSSRYLVKRTGEKVFLECVQDMDHENMFWYRQDPGLGLRLIYFSYDVKMKEKGDIPEGYSVSREKKERFSLILESASTNQTSMYLCASSLGQGHNSPLHFGNGTRLTVT.

This chain connects TRBV29-1 to TRBJ1-2, with D unresolved. From germline, CDR1 is SQVTM and CDR2 ANQGSEA. There are 15 residues in the CDR3. The germline V and J ends were trimmed by 3 bases and 2 bases, with 16 bases remaining between them. The CDR3 loop is CSVEWAQLINYGYTF. CDR3 sequence (DNA): TGCAGCGTTGAGTGGGCTCAGCTTATCAACTATGGCTACACCTTC. The full variable domain, its missing parts supplied by reference TRBV29-1 and TRBJ1-2, is SAVISQKPSRDICQRGTSLTIQCQVDSQVTMMFWYRQQPGQSLTLIATANQGSEATYESGFVIDKFPISRPNLTFSTLTVSNMSPEDSSIYLCSVEWAQLINYGYTFGSGTRLTVV.

This clone was picked up one time. The chain combines TRBV5-4 with TRBJ2-3; 11 nucleotides agree with TRBD2. V dropped 6 bases and J dropped 6; count of bases not matched to a gene: 6. Germline CDR1 is SGHNT and CDR2 is YYREEE (reference sequence). The CDR3 consists of 14 residues. The CDR3 coding sequence is TGTGCCAGCATCGGGCCTAGCGGGGGGGATACGCAGTATTTT. This gives the protein CASIGPSGGDTQYF.

V usage is TRBV7-2 and J usage is TRBJ1-5; 9 nucleotides match TRBD1. The ends lost 4 bases at V and 3 bases at J; junction bases unmatched: 4. Germline assignment: CDR1 SGHTA and CDR2 FQGNSA. The length of the CDR3 is 15 residues. CDR3 nucleotide sequence: TGTGCCAGCAGCTCGGACAGGGGTCCCAATCAGCCCCAGCATTTT. Translating gives CASSSDRGPNQPQHF.

This chain links TRBV30 with TRBJ1-5; TRBD1 matches at 7 bases. Trimming at V came to 2 bases and at J to 4 bases, leaving 8 bases not matched to a gene. The CDR3 length is 15 residues. The germline V gene encodes CDR1 GTSNPN and CDR2 SVGIG (reference sequence). In DNA form, the CDR3 reads TGTGCCTGGAGTCAAGGTGACAGGGAGAATCAGCCCCAGCATTTT. It is translated as CAWSQGDRENQPQHF.

The chain recombines TRBV19 with TRBJ2-7; tentatively, D is TRBD1 (6 bases). This CDR3 region has 15 residues. Germline assignment: CDR1 LNHDA and CDR2 SQIVND (reference sequence). Trimming cost V 2 bases and J 3 bases, with 14 bases left between them. The CDR3, as DNA: TGTGCCAGTAGTATAAAAAGGGGGACCCTCTACGAGCAGTACTTC. Protein: CASSIKRGTLYEQYF.